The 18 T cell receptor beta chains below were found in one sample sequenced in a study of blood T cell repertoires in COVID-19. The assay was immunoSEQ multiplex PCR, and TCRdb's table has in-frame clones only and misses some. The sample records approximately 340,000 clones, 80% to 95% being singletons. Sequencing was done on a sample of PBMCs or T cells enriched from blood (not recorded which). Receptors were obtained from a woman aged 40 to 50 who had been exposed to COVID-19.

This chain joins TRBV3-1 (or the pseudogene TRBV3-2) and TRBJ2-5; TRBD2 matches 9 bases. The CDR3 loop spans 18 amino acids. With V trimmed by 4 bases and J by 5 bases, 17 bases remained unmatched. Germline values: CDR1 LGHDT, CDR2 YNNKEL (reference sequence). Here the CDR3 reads CASSPASGVPGVFETQYF. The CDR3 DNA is TGTGCCAGCAGCCCCGCTAGCGGGGTCCCAGGGGTTTTCGAGACCCAGTACTTC.

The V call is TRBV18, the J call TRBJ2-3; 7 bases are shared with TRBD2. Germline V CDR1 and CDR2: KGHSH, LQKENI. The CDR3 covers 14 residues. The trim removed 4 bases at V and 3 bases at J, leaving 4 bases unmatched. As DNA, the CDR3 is TGTGCCAGCTCACGGGAGGGATGGACAGATACGCAGTATTTT. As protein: CASSREGWTDTQYF.

The CDR3 nucleotides are TGTGCCAGCAGCTCCGGACAGGCTAACTATGGCTACACCTTC. It specifies CASSSGQANYGYTF. The chain is built from TRBV7-9 and TRBJ1-2; 7 bases fit TRBD1. The CDR3 loop spans 14 amino acids. V was pared by 4 bases and J by 0 bases, with 2 bases of the junction left unmatched. CDR1 and CDR2 from the germline V gene are SEHNR and FQNEAQ (reference sequence).

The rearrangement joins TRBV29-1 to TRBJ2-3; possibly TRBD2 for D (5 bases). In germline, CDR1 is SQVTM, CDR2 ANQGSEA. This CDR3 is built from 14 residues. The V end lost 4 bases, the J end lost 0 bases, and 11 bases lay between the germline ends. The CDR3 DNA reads TGCAGCGTTGTGTGGCGGACTAGCACAGATACGCAGTATTTT. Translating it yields CSVVWRTSTDTQYF.

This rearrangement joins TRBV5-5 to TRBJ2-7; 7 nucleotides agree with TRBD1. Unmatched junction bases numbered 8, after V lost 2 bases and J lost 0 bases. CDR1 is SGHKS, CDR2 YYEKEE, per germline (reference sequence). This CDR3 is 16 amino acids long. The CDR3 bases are TGTGCCAGCAGCTTCGGACTCCGGGACAGCTCCTACGAGCAGTACTTC. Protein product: CASSFGLRDSSYEQYF.

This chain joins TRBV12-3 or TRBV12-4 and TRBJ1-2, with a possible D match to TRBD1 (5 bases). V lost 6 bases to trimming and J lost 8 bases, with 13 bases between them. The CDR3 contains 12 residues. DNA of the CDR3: TGTGCCAGCAGCAATGGGCAGGGAGGCTACACCTTC. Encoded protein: CASSNGQGGYTF.

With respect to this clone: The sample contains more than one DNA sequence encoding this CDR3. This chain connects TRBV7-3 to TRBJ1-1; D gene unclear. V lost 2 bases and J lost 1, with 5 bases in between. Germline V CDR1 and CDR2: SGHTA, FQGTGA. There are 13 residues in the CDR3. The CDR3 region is CASSLSSNTEAFF. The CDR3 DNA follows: TGTGCCAGCAGCTTATCATCGAACACTGAAGCTTTCTTT.

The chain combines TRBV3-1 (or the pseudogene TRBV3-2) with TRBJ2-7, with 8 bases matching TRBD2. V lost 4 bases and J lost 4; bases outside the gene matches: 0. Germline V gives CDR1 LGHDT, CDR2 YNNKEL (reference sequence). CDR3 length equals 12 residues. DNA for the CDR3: TGTGCCAGCAGCCTAGCGGGGTACGAGCAGTACTTC. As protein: CASSLAGYEQYF.

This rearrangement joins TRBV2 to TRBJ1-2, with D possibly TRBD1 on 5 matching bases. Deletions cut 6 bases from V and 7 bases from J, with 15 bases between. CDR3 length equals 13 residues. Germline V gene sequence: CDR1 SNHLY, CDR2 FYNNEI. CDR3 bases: TGTGCCAGCAGCTGGACATTGCCTGGTGGCTACACCTTC. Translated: CASSWTLPGGYTF.

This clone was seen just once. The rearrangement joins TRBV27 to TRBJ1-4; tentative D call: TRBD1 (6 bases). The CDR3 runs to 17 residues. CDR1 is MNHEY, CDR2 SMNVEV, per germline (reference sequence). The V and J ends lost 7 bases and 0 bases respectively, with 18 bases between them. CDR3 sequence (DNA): TGTGCCAGCACCCCAACAGGGTACGGTGCAACTAATGAAAAACTGTTTTTT. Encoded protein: CASTPTGYGATNEKLFF.

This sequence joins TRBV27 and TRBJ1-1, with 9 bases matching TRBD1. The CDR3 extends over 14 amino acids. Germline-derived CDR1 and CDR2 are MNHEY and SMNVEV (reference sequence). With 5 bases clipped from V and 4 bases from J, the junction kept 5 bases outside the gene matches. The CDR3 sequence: CASSRTGVVTEAFF. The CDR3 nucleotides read TGTGCCAGCAGTCGGACAGGGGTTGTCACTGAAGCTTTCTTT.

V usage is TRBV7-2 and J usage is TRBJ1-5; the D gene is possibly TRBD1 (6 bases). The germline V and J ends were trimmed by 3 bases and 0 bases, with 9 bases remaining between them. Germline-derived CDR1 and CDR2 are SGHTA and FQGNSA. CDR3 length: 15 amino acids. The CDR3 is CASSFTRGSNQPQHF. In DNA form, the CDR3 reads TGTGCCAGCAGCTTTACCAGGGGTAGCAATCAGCCCCAGCATTTT.

The CDR3 bases are TGTGCCAGCAGTGTAGTCCGACAGGGGGGGTCCTGGAACACCGGGGAGCTGTTTTTT. Translation gives CASSVVRQGGSWNTGELFF. V and J are TRBV6-1 and TRBJ2-2; 9 nucleotides agree with TRBD1. CDR3 length equals 19 residues. CDR1 and CDR2 from the germline V gene are MNHNS and SASEGT. V lost 4 bases and J lost 1; bases outside the gene matches: 13.

CDR3 nucleotides: TGTGCCAGCAGTGTGGTACTAGCGGACACAGATACGCAGTATTTT. Amino acids: CASSVVLADTDTQYF. The V and J genes are TRBV6-4 and TRBJ2-3; 8 bases map to TRBD2. The CDR3 is 15 residues long. Unmatched junction bases numbered 5, after V lost 4 bases and J lost 2 bases. Looked up from germline, CDR1 is MRHNA and CDR2 is SNTAGT.

CDR3 nucleotide sequence: TGTGCCAGTAGTGAGTTGTTGGAAAAACTGTTTTTT. Translated, it gives CASSELLEKLFF. The chain carries TRBV19 and TRBJ1-4; D unresolved. Germline CDR1 reads LNHDA; CDR2 reads SQIVND (reference sequence). The CDR3 length is 12 residues. Trimming removed 5 bases at V and 8 bases at J, with 9 bases between.

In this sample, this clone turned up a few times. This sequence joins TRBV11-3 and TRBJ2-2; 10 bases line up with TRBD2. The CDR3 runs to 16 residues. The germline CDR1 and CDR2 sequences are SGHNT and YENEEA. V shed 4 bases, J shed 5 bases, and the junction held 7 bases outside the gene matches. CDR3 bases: TGTGCCAGCAGCTCAGCTAGCGGGAGCAGGACCGGGGAGCTGTTTTTT. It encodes CASSSASGSRTGELFF.

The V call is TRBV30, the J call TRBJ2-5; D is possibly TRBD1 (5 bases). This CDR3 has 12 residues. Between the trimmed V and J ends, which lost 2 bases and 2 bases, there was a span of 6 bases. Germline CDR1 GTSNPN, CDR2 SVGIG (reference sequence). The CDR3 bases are TGTGCCTGGAGTAGACAGCAAGAGACCCAGTACTTC. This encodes CAWSRQQETQYF.

DNA for the CDR3: TGTGCCAGCAGCTACAGGACAGGTATCAACACCGGGGAGCTGTTTTTT. Residues: CASSYRTGINTGELFF. The rearrangement joins TRBV9 to TRBJ2-2, with 7 bases fitting TRBD1. The CDR3 is 16 amino acids. Germline-derived CDR1 and CDR2 are SGDLS and YYNGEE. Germline trimming cut 4 bases from V and 2 bases from J; bases unmatched to any gene: 8.